The present entry profiles one T cell receptor (beta chain) with its context. Its specificity is unknown. The authors amplified TCR beta CDR3 regions from RNA transcripts. HTBI primers were employed in first-round RT-PCR, then a second-round multiplex PCR followed. Each CDR3 protein gets one entry after TCRdb re-called the multiplex PCR reads with MiXCR. This repertoire shows around 170,000 distinct CDR3 sequences, less than 45% found once; its top ten account for approximately 5.5%. The data are from a study of Graves' ophthalmopathy and Graves' hyperthyroidism. Study conclusions and caveats: Sensitivity reached just under 90% and specificity approximately 81% for a 13-signature model separating ophthalmopathy from stable hyperthyroidism. Most expanded clonotypes from thyroid (those above 0.001 frequency) were also found in blood.

Per the germline V gene, CDR1 is MDHEN and CDR2 is SYDVKM. This CDR3 contains 16 residues. V shed 8 bases and J shed 0 bases, with 17 bases lying between them. The receptor was derived from a middle-aged woman with Graves' ophthalmopathy. The rearrangement uses TRBV28 and TRBJ1-5, with D possibly being TRBD1 (6 bases). Specimen: peripheral blood. CDR3 sequence reads: CASRTVTSHSNQPQHF. The CDR3 nucleotides read TGTGCCAGCCGGACAGTAACTTCCCATAGCAATCAGCCCCAGCATTTT. Looking up the rest from reference TRBV28 and TRBJ1-5 gives the full variable domain: DVKVTQSSRYLVKRTGEKVFLECVQDMDHENMFWYRQDPGLGLRLIYFSYDVKMKEKGDIPEGYSVSREKKERFSLILESASTNQTSMYLCASRTVTSHSNQPQHFGDGTRLSIL.